Presented here are 9 T cell receptor beta chains from one specimen sequenced in a study of T cells after yellow fever vaccination. One entry per CDR3 protein results from TCRdb running MiXCR on the 5' RACE reads. This table holds 200,000 to 300,000 distinct CDR3 sequences, 3.6% found once. The starting material was PBMCs, obtained 15 days after the yellow fever booster vaccination. The receptors were sampled from a man between 18 and 35 years old who received the YFV17D yellow fever vaccine.

This clonotype came up many times. J is TRBJ2-7 and V is TRBV20-1; 10 positions match TRBD2. The CDR3 has 14 amino acids. V shed 4 bases, J shed 2 bases, and the junction held 5 bases outside the gene matches. Per germline, CDR1 DFQATT and CDR2 SNEGSKA (reference sequence). The CDR3 nucleotides are TGCAGTGCTAAATTAGCGGGGGGAACCTACGAGCAGTACGTC. Its protein product is CSAKLAGGTYEQYV.

This clonotype has at least ten counts. The rearrangement links TRBV5-1 to TRBJ2-7, with 9 bases identical to TRBD1. Germline-derived CDR1 and CDR2 are SGHRS and YFSETQ. This CDR3 spans 13 amino acids. J was trimmed by 7 bases and V by 1 base; bases with no gene match: 3. In nucleotides, the CDR3 is TGCGCCAGCAGCTTGAACAGGGGGCAGGAGCAGTACTTC. This codes for CASSLNRGQEQYF.

This clonotype was found many times. The rearrangement uses TRBV12-3 or TRBV12-4 and TRBJ2-3; 10 nucleotides agree with TRBD2. V was pared by 8 bases and J by 5 bases, with 13 bases of the junction left unmatched. The CDR3 length is 16 residues. CDR3: CASQPQGAGGEDTQYF. DNA of the CDR3: TGTGCCAGCCAGCCGCAGGGAGCGGGGGGGGAAGATACGCAGTATTTT.

The chain has TRBV29-1 and TRBJ1-1; 8 bases map to TRBD1. Trimming at V came to 0 bases and at J to 0 bases, leaving 12 bases not matched to a gene. This CDR3 is 18 amino acids long. Germline loops: CDR1 SQVTM, CDR2 ANQGSEA. The CDR3 loop reads CSVEDRSGGAEVNTEAFF. The CDR3 DNA follows: TGCAGCGTTGAAGATCGTTCAGGGGGCGCAGAGGTGAACACTGAAGCTTTCTTT. The full variable domain, in which reference TRBV29-1 and TRBJ1-1 provide the parts outside the CDR3, is SAVISQKPSRDICQRGTSLTIQCQVDSQVTMMFWYRQQPGQSLTLIATANQGSEATYESGFVIDKFPISRPNLTFSTLTVSNMSPEDSSIYLCSVEDRSGGAEVNTEAFFGQGTRLTVV.

This clonotype was seen ten or more times. At one end, the junction sequence differs from germline, possibly due to a read error. The J gene is TRBJ2-5, the V gene TRBV7-7; weak D call: TRBD1 (8 bases). CDR3 length equals 16 residues. CDR1 is SSHAT, CDR2 FNYEAQ, per germline (reference sequence). The DNA for the CDR3 is TGTGCTAGCAGCTTAGCGCGGGGGACAGGCCAAGAGACCCAGTACTTC. It yields the protein CASSLARGTGQETQYF.

At least ten counts were recorded for this clonotype. This chain connects TRBV7-9 to TRBJ2-7; D unresolved. The CDR3 has 14 amino acids. The germline gives CDR1 SEHNR, CDR2 FQNEAQ (reference sequence). V was trimmed by 5 bases and J by 4 bases, leaving 15 bases between them. The CDR3 region is CASSAVRRPYEQYF. In nucleotides, the CDR3 is TGTGCCAGCAGCGCCGTTAGGAGACCTTACGAGCAGTACTTC.

This clonotype appeared many times. CDR3 DNA sequence: TGTGCCAGCAGCTCGACAGGGTCAGATACGCAGTATTTT. This gives the protein CASSSTGSDTQYF. J is TRBJ2-3 and V is TRBV7-2; 7 bases match TRBD1. This CDR3 has 13 residues. V gave up 4 bases and J gave up 4 bases; unmatched junction bases: 2. Germline assignment: CDR1 SGHTA and CDR2 FQGNSA.

This clonotype has just a few counts. The J gene is TRBJ2-7, the V gene TRBV18, with no clear D. The CDR3 has 14 amino acids. The germline V gene has CDR1 KGHSH and CDR2 LQKENI. V lost 0 bases and J lost 0, with 6 bases in between. The CDR3 sequence: CASSPPMSSYEQYF. CDR3 sequence (DNA): TGTGCCAGCTCACCACCGATGAGCTCCTACGAGCAGTACTTC.

This clonotype came up many times. The CDR3 nucleotides are TGTGCCAGCAGTGCCGGGACAGGTAGTTTCGAGACCCAGTACTTC. Protein sequence: CASSAGTGSFETQYF. The rearrangement links TRBV25-1 to TRBJ2-5, with 8 bases aligning to TRBD1. CDR1 is MGHDK, CDR2 SYGVNS, per germline. The CDR3 runs to 15 residues. The trim removed 4 bases at V and 5 bases at J, leaving 9 bases unmatched.